A single sample gave rise to the 5 T cell receptor beta chains below, sequenced in a study of shared T cell receptors in the human thymus. Generated by immunoSEQ multiplex PCR, the TCRdb table keeps only in-frame clones and is missing some. The repertoire holds 700,000 to 750,000 clones, approximately 85% seen once, with 0.0095% to 0.013% in the top ten. The same data also contributed to another study, on human thymus T cells.

The material sequenced was thymocytes. The origin of the receptors is a girl in the first two years of life with a congenital heart defect.

The chain recombines TRBV18 with TRBJ1-5; no clear D gene. The CDR3 loop spans 18 amino acids. Trimming took 2 bases from V and 1 from J, leaving 18 bases between them. CDR1 is KGHSH and CDR2 is LQKENI in the germline V gene. DNA of the CDR3: TGTGCCAGCTCACCAGGAGCTGTTTACGGTGGGAGCAATCAGCCCCAGCATTTT. It specifies CASSPGAVYGGSNQPQHF.

The chain carries TRBV19 and TRBJ1-5; TRBD1 aligns across 7 bases. CDR1 is LNHDA and CDR2 is SQIVND in the germline V gene (reference sequence). This CDR3 region has 17 residues. Trimming cost V 0 bases and J 2 bases; bases outside gene matches: 7. CDR3 protein: CASSIDQTGTGNQPQHF. The CDR3 DNA is TGTGCCAGTAGTATAGACCAGACAGGGACCGGCAATCAGCCCCAGCATTTT.

This clone was detected only once. The chain combines TRBV5-8 with TRBJ2-3, with 10 bases matching TRBD1. CDR1 and CDR2 (germline): SGHTS, YDEGEE. The CDR3 contains 14 residues. Trimming at V came to 4 bases and at J to 4 bases, leaving 3 bases not matched to a gene. The CDR3, as DNA: TGTGCCAGCAGCCCTGGACAGGGGGCAGATACGCAGTATTTT. This gives the protein CASSPGQGADTQYF.

This chain links TRBV6-1 with TRBJ1-4; 7 bases are a match to TRBD1. The germline gives CDR1 MNHNS, CDR2 SASEGT. V lost 6 bases and J lost 3; bases outside the gene matches: 1. This CDR3 region has 13 residues. CDR3 sequence reads: CASSDRANEKLFF. DNA for the CDR3: TGTGCCAGCAGCGACAGGGCTAATGAAAAACTGTTTTTT.

V is TRBV29-1 and J is TRBJ1-2, with 12 bases lining up with TRBD1. CDR3 length equals 15 residues. The V and J ends lost 4 bases and 6 bases, in that order; junction bases with no gene match: 9. Germline-derived CDR1 and CDR2 are SQVTM and ANQGSEA. CDR3 bases: TGCAGCGTTGCCTTTAGAGGGACAGGGGGCCATGGCTACACCTTC. This translates into CSVAFRGTGGHGYTF.